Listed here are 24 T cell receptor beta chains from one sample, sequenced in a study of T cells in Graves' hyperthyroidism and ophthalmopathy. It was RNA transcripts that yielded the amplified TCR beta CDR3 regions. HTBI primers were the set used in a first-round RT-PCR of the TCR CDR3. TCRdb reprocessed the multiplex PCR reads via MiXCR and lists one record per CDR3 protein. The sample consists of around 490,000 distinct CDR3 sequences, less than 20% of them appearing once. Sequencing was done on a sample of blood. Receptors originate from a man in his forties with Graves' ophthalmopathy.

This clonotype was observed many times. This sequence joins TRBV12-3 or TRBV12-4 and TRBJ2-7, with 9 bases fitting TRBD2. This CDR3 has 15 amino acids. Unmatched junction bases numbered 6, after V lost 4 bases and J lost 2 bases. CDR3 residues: CASSSERGATYEQYF. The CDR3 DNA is TGTGCCAGCAGTTCTGAGCGGGGGGCGACCTACGAGCAGTACTTC.

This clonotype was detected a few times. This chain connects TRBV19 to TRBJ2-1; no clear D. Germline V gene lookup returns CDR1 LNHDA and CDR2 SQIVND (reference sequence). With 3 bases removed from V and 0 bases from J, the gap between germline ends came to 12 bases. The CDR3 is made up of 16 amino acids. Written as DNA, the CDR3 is TGTGCCAGTAGTATGCACACCTCGAGCTCCTACAATGAGCAGTTCTTC. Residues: CASSMHTSSSYNEQFF.

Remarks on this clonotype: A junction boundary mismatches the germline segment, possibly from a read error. The CDR3 loop is CDSSPLAGSIYEQYF. The CDR3 nucleotides are TGCGACAGCAGCCCTCTAGCGGGGAGTATCTACGAGCAGTACTTC. The chain joins TRBV5-1 to TRBJ2-7; the match to TRBD2 covers 9 bases. The CDR3 loop spans 15 amino acids. Germline values: CDR1 SGHRS, CDR2 YFSETQ.

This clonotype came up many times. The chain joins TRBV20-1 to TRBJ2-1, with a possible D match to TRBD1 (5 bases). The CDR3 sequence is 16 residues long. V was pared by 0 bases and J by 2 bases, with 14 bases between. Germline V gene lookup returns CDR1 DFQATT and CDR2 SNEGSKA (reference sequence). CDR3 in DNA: TGCAGTGCTAGAGATTGGCGGAGACAGCCCTACAATGAGCAGTTCTTC. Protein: CSARDWRRQPYNEQFF.

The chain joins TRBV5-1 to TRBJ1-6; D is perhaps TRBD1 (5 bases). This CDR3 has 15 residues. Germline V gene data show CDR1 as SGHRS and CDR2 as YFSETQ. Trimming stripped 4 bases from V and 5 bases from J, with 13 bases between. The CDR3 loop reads CASSPQDFHNSPLHF. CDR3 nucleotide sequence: TGCGCCAGCAGCCCACAGGACTTCCATAATTCACCCCTCCACTTT.

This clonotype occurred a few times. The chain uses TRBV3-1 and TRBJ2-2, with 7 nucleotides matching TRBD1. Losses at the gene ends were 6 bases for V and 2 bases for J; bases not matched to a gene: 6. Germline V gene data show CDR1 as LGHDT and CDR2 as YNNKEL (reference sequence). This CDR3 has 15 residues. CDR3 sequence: CASRKGQLNTGELFF. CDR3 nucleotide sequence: TGTGCCAGCAGAAAGGGACAGCTAAACACCGGGGAGCTGTTTTTT.

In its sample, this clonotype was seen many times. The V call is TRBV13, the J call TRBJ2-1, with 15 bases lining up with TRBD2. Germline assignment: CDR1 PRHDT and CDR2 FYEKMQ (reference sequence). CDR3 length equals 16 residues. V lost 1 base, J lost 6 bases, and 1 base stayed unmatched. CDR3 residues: CASSLEGLAGGNEQFF. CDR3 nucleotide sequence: TGTGCCAGCAGCTTAGAGGGACTAGCGGGAGGCAATGAGCAGTTCTTC.

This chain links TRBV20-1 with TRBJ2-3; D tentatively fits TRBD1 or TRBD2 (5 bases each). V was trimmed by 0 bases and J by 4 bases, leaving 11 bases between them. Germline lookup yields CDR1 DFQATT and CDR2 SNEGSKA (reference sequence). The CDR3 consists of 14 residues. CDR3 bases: TGCAGTGCTAGAGAGGGGGAGCGACCAGATACGCAGTATTTT. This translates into CSAREGERPDTQYF.

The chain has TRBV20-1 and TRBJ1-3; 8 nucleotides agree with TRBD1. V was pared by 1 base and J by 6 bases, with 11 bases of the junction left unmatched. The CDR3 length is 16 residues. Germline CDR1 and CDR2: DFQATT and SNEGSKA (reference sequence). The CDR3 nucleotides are TGCAGTGCTAGAGCCTCGACGGACAGGGTTGTAAACACCATATATTTT. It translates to CSARASTDRVVNTIYF.

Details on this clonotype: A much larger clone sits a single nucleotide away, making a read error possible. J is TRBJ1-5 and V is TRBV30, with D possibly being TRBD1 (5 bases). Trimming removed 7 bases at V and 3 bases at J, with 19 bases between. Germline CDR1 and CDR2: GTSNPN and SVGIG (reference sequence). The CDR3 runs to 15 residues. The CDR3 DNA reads TGTGCCTACTCCCACGGGGCAGACTACAATCAGCCCCAGCATTTT. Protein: CAYSHGADYNQPQHF.

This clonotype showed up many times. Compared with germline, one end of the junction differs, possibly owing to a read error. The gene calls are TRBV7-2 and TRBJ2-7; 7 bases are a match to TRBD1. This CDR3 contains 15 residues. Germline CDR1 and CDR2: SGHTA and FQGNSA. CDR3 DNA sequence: TGTGCCAGCAGCGTAGCCCCCGGGACAGCCTACGAGCAGTACTTC. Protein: CASSVAPGTAYEQYF.

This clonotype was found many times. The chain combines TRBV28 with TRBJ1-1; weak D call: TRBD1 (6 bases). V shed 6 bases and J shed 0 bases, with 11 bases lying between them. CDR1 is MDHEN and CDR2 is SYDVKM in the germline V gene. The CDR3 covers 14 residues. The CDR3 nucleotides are TGTGCCAGCAGACTATACAGGGTGAACACTGAAGCTTTCTTT. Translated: CASRLYRVNTEAFF. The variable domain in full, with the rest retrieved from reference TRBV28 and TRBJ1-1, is DVKVTQSSRYLVKRTGEKVFLECVQDMDHENMFWYRQDPGLGLRLIYFSYDVKMKEKGDIPEGYSVSREKKERFSLILESASTNQTSMYLCASRLYRVNTEAFFGQGTRLTVV.

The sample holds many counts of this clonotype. CDR3 loop: CASSQDPLFADTQYF. The DNA of the CDR3 is TGTGCCAGCAGCCAAGACCCACTATTCGCAGATACGCAGTATTTT. V and J are TRBV3-1 and TRBJ2-3; D uncertain. V was clipped by 0 bases and J by 4 bases, with 11 bases between them. Looked up from germline, CDR1 is LGHDT and CDR2 is YNNKEL (reference sequence). The CDR3 consists of 15 residues.

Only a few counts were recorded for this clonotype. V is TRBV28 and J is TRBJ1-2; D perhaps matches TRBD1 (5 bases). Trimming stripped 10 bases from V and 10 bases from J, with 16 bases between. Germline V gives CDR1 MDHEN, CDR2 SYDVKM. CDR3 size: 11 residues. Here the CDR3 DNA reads TGTGCCACCACCTTGGAGGGGATCTACACCTTC. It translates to CATTLEGIYTF.

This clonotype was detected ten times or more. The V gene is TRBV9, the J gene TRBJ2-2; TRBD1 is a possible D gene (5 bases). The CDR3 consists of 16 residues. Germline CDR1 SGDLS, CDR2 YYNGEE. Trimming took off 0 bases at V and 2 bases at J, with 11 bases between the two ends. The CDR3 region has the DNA TGTGCCAGCAGCGTAGATCCCAGGGCCAACACCGGGGAGCTGTTTTTT. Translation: CASSVDPRANTGELFF.

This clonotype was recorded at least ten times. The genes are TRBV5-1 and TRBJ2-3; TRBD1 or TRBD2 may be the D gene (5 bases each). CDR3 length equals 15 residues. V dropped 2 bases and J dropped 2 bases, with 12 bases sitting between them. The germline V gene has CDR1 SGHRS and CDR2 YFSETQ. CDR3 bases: TGCGCCAGCAGCTTCCAAACGGGACCCACAGATACGCAGTATTTT. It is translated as CASSFQTGPTDTQYF.

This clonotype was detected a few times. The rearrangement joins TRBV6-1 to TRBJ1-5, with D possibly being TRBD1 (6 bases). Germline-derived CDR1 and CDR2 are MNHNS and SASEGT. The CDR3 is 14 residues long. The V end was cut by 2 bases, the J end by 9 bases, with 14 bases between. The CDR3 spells CASSESGGARPQHF. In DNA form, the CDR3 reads TGTGCCAGCAGTGAATCTGGGGGGGCTAGGCCCCAGCATTTT.

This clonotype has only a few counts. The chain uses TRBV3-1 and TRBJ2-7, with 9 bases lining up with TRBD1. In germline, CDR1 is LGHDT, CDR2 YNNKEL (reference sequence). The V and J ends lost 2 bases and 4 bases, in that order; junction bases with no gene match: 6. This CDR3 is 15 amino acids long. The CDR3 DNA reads TGTGCCAGCAGCCAACCGGGACAGGGAGAGTACGAGCAGTACTTC. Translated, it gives CASSQPGQGEYEQYF.

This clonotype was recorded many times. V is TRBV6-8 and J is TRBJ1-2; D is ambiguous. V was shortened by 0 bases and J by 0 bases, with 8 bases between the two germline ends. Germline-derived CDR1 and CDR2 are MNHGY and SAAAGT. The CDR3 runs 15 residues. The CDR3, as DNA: TGTGCCAGCAGTTACTCGAGTCCGGCTAACTATGGCTACACCTTC. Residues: CASSYSSPANYGYTF.

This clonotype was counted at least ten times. The CDR3 nucleotides read TGTGCCAGCAGCTCGAGGGAGATCTCCTACGAGCAGTACTTC. Protein product: CASSSREISYEQYF. The chain employs TRBV28 and TRBJ2-7; weak D call: TRBD2 (5 bases). Germline lookup yields CDR1 MDHEN and CDR2 SYDVKM. Trimming took 6 bases from V and 0 from J, leaving 12 bases between them. The length of the CDR3 is 14 residues.

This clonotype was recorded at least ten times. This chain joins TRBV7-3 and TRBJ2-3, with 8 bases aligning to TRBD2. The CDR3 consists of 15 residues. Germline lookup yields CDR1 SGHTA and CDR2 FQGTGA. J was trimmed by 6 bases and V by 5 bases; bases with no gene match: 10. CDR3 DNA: TGTGCCAGCAGCACGGGACTAGTGTTAAGGGATACGCAGTATTTT. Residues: CASSTGLVLRDTQYF.

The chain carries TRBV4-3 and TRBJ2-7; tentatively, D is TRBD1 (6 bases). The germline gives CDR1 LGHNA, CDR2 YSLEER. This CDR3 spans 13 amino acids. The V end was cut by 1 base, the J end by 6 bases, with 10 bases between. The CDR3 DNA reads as TGCGCCAGCAGCCAAGTGGCAGGGGCCGAGCAGTACTTC. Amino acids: CASSQVAGAEQYF.

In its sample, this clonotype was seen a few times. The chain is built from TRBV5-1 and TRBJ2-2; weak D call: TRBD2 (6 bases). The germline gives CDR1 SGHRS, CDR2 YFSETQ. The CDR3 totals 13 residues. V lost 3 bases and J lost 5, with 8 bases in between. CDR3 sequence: CASSWRVTGELFF. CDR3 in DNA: TGCGCCAGCAGCTGGAGGGTTACCGGGGAGCTGTTTTTT.

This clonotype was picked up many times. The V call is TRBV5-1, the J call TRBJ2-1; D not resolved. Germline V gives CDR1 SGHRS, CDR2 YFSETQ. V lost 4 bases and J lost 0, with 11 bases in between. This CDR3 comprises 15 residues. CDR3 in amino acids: CASSLTVLSYNEQFF. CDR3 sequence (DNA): TGCGCCAGCAGCCTAACGGTGCTCTCCTACAATGAGCAGTTCTTC.